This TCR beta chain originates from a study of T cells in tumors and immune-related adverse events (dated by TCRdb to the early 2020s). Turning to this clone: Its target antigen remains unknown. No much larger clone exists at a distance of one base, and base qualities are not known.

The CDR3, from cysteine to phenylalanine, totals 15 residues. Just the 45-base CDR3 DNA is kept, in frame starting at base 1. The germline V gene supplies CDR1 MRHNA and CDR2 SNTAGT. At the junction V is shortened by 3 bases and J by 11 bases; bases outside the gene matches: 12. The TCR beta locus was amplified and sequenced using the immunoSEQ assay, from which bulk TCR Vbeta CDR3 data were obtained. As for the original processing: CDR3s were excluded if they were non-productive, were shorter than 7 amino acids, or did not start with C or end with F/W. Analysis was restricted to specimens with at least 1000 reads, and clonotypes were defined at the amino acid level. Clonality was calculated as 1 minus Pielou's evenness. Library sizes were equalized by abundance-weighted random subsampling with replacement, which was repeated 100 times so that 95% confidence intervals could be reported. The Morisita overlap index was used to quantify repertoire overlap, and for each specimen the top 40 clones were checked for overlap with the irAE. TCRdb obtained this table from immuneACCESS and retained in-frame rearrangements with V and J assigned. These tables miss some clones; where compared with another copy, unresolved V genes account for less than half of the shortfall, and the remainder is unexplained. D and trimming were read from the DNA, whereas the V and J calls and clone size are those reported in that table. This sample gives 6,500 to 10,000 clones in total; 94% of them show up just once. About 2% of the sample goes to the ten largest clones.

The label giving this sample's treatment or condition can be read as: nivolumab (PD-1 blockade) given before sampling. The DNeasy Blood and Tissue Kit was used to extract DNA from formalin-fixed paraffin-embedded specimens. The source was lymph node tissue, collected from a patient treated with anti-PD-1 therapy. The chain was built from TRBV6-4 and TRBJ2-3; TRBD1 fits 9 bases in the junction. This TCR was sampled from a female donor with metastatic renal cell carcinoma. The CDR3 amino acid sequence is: CASSESRTGVGRQYF. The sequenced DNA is TGTGCCAGCAGTGAATCGAGGACAGGGGTTGGCAGGCAGTATTTT.